This record looks at one TCR beta chain sequence and its context. The data stem from a study of cytomegalovirus exposure and HLA in healthy donors. Overall study context: An early release of data contained about 85 million unique TCRs, which came from HLA-typed donors.

Primers for the PCR totalled 60 Vbeta and 13 Jbeta. Profiling relied on immunoSEQ multiplex PCR, and the TCRdb table lists in-frame clones only, not all of them. The sample carries over 20,000 clones, nearly 80% recorded once. The CDR3 sequence is 14 residues long. The V gene's germline CDR1 is SGHVS and CDR2 FNYEAQ. V gave up 4 bases and J gave up 5 bases; unmatched junction bases: 3. This chain uses TRBV7-6 with TRBJ2-2, with 8 bases identical to TRBD1. The sequence derives from a male donor in good health and CMV-seronegative. The sequencing sample was made of PBMCs. The CDR3 DNA sequence: TGTGCCAGCAGCTGGAGACAGGGGACCGGGGAGCTGTTTTTT. It codes for CASSWRQGTGELFF.